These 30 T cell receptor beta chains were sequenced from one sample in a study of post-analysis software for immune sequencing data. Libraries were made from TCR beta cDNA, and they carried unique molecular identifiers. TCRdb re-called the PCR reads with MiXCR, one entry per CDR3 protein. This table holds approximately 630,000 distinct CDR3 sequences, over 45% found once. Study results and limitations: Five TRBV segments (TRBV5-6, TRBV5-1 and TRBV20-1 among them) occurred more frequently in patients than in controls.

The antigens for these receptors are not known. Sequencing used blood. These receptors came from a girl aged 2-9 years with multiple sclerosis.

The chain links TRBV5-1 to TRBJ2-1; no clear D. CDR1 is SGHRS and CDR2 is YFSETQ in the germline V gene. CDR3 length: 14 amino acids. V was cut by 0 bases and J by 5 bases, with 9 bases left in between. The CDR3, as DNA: TGCGCCAGCAGCTTGGGCTTCTATAACAATGAGCAGTTCTTC. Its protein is CASSLGFYNNEQFF. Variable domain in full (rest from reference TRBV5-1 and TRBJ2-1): KAGVTQTPRYLIKTRGQQVTLSCSPISGHRSVSWYQQTPGQGLQFLFEYFSETQRNKGNFPGRFSGRQFSNSRSEMNVSTLELGDSALYLCASSLGFYNNEQFFGPGTRLTVL.

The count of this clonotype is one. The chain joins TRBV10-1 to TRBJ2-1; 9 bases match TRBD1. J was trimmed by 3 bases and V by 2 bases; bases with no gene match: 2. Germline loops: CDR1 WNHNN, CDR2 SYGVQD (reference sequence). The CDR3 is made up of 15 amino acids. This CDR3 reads CASSEGQGFYNEQFF. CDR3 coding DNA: TGCGCCAGCAGTGAGGGACAGGGGTTCTACAATGAGCAGTTCTTC.

For the CDR3, the DNA is TGCAGTGCCCGTTCGCGTCAATGGGTGCAGTTCTTC. This gives the protein CSARSRQWVQFF. The J gene is TRBJ2-1, the V gene TRBV20-1; D not certain. The V end lost 6 bases, the J end lost 12 bases, and 18 bases lay between the germline ends. This CDR3 is 12 amino acids long. The germline V gene encodes CDR1 DFQATT and CDR2 SNEGSKA (reference sequence).

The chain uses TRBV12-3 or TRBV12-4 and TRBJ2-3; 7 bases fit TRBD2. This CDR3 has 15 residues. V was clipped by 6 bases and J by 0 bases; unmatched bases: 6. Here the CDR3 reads CASSRGDLSTDTQYF. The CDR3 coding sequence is TGTGCCAGCAGCCGGGGGGACTTAAGCACAGATACGCAGTATTTT.

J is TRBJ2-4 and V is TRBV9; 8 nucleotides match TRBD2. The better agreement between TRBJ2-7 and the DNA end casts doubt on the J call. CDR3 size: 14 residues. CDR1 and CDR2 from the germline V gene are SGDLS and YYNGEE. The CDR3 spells CASSSVGGTSEQYF. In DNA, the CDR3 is TGTGCCAGCAGCTCCGTGGGGGGGACTAGCGAGCAGTACTTC.

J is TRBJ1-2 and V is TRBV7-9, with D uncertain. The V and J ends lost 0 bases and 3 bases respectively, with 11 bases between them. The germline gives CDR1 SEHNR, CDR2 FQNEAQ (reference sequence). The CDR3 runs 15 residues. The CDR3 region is CASSLAEYVDYGYTF. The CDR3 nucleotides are TGTGCCAGCAGCTTAGCCGAGTATGTAGACTATGGCTACACCTTC.

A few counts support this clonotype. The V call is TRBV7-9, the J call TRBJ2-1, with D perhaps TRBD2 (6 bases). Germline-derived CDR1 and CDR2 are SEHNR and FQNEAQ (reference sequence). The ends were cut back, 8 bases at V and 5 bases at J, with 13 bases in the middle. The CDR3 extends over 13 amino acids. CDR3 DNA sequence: TGTGCCAGCGACGGGGGAGCGAACAATGAGCAGTTCTTC. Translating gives CASDGGANNEQFF.

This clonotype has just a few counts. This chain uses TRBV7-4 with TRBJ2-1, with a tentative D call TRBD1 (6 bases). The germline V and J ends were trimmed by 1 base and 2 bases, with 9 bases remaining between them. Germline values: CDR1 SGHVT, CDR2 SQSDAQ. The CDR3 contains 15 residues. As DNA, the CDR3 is TGTGCCAGCAGCTTAGAGGGGGACCCCTACAATGAGCAGTTCTTC. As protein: CASSLEGDPYNEQFF. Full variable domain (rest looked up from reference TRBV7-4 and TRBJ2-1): GAGVSQSPRYKVAKRGRDVALRCDSISGHVTLYWYRQTLGQGSEVLTYSQSDAQRDKSGRPSGRFSAERPERSVSTLKIQRTEQGDSAVYLCASSLEGDPYNEQFFGPGTRLTVL.

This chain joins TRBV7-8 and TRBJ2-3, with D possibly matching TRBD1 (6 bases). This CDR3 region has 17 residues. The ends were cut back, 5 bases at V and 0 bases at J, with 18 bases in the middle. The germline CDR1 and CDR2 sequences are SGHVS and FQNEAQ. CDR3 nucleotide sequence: TGTGCCAGCAGCCTCACCCGACAGACAGGAAGCACAGATACGCAGTATTTT. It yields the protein CASSLTRQTGSTDTQYF.

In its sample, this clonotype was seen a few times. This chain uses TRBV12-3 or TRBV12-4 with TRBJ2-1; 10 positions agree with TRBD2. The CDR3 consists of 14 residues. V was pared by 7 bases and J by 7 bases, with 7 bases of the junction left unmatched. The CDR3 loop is CASTLLAGRNEQFF. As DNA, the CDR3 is TGTGCCAGCACCCTACTAGCGGGACGAAATGAGCAGTTCTTC.

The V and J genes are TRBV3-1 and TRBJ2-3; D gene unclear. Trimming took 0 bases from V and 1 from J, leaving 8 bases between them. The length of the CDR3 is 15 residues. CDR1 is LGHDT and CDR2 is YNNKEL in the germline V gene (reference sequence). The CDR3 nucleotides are TGTGCCAGCAGCCAAGATGCTGTGGGCACAGATACGCAGTATTTT. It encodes CASSQDAVGTDTQYF.

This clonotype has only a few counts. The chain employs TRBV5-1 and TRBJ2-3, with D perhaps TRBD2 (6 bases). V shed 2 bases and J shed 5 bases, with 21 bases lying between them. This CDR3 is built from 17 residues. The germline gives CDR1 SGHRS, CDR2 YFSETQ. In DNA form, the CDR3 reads TGCGCCAGCAGCTTACTAGCCCTCGGAGAGGTAGGAGATACGCAGTATTTT. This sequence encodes CASSLLALGEVGDTQYF.

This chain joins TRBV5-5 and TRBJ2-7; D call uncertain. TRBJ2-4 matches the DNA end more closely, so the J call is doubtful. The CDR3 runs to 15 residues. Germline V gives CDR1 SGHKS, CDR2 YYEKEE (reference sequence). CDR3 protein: CASSLAMGAKNIQYF. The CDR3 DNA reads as TGTGCCAGCAGCTTGGCCATGGGGGCCAAAAACATTCAGTACTTC.

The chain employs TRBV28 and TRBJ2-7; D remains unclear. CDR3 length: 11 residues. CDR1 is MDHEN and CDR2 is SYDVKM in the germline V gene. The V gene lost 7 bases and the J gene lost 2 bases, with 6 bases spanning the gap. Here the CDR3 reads CASKNTYEQYF. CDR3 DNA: TGTGCCAGCAAAAACACCTACGAGCAGTACTTC.

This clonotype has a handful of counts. DNA of the CDR3: TGCAGCGTTGGACAGGGGCTTGTGTCTGGCTACACCTTC. Its translation: CSVGQGLVSGYTF. The gene calls are TRBV29-1 and TRBJ1-2; 8 bases are shared with TRBD1. CDR3 length: 13 amino acids. J gave up 7 bases and V 4 bases, and 8 bases lay outside the gene matches. Germline-derived CDR1 and CDR2 are SQVTM and ANQGSEA.

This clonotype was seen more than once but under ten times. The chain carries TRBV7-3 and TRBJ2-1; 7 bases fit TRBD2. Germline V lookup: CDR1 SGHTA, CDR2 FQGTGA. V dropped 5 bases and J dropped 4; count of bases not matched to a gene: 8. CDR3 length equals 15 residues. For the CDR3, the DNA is TGTGCCAGCAGCATCCATTTAGCGGGTTACAATGAGCAGTTCTTC. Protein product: CASSIHLAGYNEQFF.

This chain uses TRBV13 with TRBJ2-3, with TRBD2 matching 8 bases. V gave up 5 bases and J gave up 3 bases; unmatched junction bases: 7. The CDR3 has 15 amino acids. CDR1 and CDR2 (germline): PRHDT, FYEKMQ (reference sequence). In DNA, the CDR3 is TGTGCCAGCAGCCCGGAGCCGGGGGGGACAGATACGCAGTATTTT. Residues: CASSPEPGGTDTQYF.

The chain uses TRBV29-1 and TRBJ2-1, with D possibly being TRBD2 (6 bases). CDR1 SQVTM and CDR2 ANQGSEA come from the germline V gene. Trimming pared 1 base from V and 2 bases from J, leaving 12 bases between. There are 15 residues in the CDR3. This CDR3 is CSVEGGGRPYNEQFF. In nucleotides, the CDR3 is TGCAGCGTTGAAGGTGGGGGGAGGCCCTACAATGAGCAGTTCTTC.

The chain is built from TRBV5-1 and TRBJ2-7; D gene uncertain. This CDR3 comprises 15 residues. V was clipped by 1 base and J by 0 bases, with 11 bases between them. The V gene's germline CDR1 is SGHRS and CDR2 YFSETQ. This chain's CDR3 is CASSLLGMSSYEQYF. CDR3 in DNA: TGCGCCAGCAGCTTGTTGGGTATGAGCTCCTACGAGCAGTACTTC.

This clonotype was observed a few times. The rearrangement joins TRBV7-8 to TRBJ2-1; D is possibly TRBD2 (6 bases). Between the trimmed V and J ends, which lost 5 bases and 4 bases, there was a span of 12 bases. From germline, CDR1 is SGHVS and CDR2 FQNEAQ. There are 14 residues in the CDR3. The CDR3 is CASSHRDFYNEQFF. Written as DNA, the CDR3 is TGTGCCAGCAGCCACCGGGACTTTTACAATGAGCAGTTCTTC.

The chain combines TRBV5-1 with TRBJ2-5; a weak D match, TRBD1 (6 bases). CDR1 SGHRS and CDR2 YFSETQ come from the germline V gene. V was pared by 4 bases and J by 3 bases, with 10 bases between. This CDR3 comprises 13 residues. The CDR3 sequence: CASSQRQEETQYF. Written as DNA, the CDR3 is TGCGCCAGCAGCCAGCGACAGGAAGAGACCCAGTACTTC.

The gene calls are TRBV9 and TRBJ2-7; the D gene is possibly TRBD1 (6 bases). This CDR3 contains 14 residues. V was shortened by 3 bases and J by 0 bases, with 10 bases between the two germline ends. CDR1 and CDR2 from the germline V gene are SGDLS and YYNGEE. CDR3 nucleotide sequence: TGTGCCAGCAGCGAAACAGGGTTCTCCTACGAGCAGTACTTC. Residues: CASSETGFSYEQYF.

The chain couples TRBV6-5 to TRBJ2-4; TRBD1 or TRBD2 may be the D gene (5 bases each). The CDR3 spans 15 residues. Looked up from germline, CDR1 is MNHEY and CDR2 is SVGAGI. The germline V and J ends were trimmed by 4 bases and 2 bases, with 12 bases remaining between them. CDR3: CASSSSRESKNIQYF. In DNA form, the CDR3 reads TGTGCCAGCAGTTCGAGCAGGGAGTCCAAAAACATTCAGTACTTC.

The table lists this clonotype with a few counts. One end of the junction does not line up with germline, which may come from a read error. The CDR3 region is CASSPRTSGSYNEQCF. CDR3 bases: TGCGCCAGCAGCCCGCGGACTAGCGGGAGCTACAATGAGCAGTGCTTC. The genes are TRBV5-1 and TRBJ2-1; 13 bases map to TRBD2. Germline assignment: CDR1 SGHRS and CDR2 YFSETQ. The CDR3 consists of 16 residues.

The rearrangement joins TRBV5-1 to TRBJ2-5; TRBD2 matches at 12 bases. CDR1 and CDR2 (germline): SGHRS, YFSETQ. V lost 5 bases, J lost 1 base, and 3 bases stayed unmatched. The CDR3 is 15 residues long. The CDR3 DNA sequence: TGCGCCAGCAGGACTAGCGGGAGTAGCCAAGAGACCCAGTACTTC. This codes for CASRTSGSSQETQYF.

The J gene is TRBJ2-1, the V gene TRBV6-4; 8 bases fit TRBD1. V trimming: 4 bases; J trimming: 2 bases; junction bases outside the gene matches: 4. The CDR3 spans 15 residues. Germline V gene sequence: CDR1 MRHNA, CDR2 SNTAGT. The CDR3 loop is CASSAGQGPYNEQFF. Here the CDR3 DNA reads TGTGCCAGCAGTGCAGGACAGGGCCCCTACAATGAGCAGTTCTTC.

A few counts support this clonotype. This CDR3 reads CASSSGRVGYTF. The CDR3 DNA is TGTGCCAGTTCATCCGGCCGGGTCGGCTACACCTTC. The chain joins TRBV19 to TRBJ1-2; D is uncertain. V lost 8 bases and J 8 bases, leaving 15 bases between the germline ends. CDR1 and CDR2 from the germline V gene are LNHDA and SQIVND (reference sequence). The CDR3 has 12 residues. Complete variable domain (other parts from reference TRBV19 and TRBJ1-2): DGGITQSPKYLFRKEGQNVTLSCEQNLNHDAMYWYRQDPGQGLRLIYYSQIVNDFQKGDIAEGYSVSREKKESFPLTVTSAQKNPTAFYLCASSSGRVGYTFGSGTRLTVV.

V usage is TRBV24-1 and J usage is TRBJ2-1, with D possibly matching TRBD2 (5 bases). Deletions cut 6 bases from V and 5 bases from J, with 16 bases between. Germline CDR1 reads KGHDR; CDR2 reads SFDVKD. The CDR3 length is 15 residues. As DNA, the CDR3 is TGTGCCACCAGTCACTGGGAGAATGTTAACAATGAGCAGTTCTTC. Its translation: CATSHWENVNNEQFF.

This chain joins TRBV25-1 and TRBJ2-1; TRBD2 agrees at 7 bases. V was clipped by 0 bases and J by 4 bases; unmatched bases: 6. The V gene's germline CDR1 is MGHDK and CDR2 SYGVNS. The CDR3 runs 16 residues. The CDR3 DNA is TGTGCCAGCAGTGAATATTTCCGGGGGGTTTACAATGAGCAGTTCTTC. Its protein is CASSEYFRGVYNEQFF. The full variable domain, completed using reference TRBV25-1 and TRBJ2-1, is EADIYQTPRYLVIGTGKKITLECSQTMGHDKMYWYQQDPGMELHLIHYSYGVNSTEKGDLSSESTVSRIRTEHFPLTLESARPSHTSQYLCASSEYFRGVYNEQFFGPGTRLTVL.

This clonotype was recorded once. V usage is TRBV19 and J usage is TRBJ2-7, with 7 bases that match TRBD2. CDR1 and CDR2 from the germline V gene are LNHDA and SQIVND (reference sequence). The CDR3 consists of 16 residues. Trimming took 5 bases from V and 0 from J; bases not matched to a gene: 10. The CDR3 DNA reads TGTGCCAGTAGTGACCGGGGAGGGCTCAGCTCCTACGAGCAGTACTTC. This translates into CASSDRGGLSSYEQYF.